This T cell receptor beta chain was sequenced in a study of early T cells in non-severe SARS-CoV-2 infection. The ends were cut back, 5 bases at V and 2 bases at J, with 15 bases in the middle. Germline assignment: CDR1 SQVTM and CDR2 ANQGSEA. The CDR3 is 14 amino acids. This clonotype has a count of ten or more. MiXCR, run by TCRdb on the 5' RACE reads, gives a single entry per CDR3 protein. The sample carries tens of thousands of distinct CDR3 sequences, roughly a tenth recorded once. The source of this sequence is an adult who was a healthcare worker with PCR-confirmed SARS-CoV-2 infection or an uninfected control (not recorded which). Sample: whole blood, taken at baseline. The chain employs TRBV29-1 and TRBJ1-1, with a possible D match to TRBD1 (5 bases). CDR3 loop: CSVIWSQGNTEAFF. DNA of the CDR3: TGCAGCGTTATATGGTCCCAGGGTAACACTGAAGCTTTCTTT.